This T cell receptor (beta chain) originates from a study of blood T cell repertoires in COVID-19. TCRdb keeps only in-frame clones here, not all; method: immunoSEQ multiplex PCR. The sample lists some 48,000 clones; roughly nine tenths were seen once. The germline V gene encodes CDR1 KGHSH and CDR2 LQKENI. Trimming stripped 6 bases from V and 3 bases from J, with 16 bases between. There are 15 residues in the CDR3. Sequenced: peripheral blood. The chain links TRBV18 to TRBJ2-3; TRBD1 might be the D (6 bases). This sequence originates from an elderly woman with acute or convalescent COVID-19. In DNA form, the CDR3 reads TGTGCCAGCTCCGCCGAGAGGGGGTTAACAGATACGCAGTATTTT. Translated, it gives CASSAERGLTDTQYF.